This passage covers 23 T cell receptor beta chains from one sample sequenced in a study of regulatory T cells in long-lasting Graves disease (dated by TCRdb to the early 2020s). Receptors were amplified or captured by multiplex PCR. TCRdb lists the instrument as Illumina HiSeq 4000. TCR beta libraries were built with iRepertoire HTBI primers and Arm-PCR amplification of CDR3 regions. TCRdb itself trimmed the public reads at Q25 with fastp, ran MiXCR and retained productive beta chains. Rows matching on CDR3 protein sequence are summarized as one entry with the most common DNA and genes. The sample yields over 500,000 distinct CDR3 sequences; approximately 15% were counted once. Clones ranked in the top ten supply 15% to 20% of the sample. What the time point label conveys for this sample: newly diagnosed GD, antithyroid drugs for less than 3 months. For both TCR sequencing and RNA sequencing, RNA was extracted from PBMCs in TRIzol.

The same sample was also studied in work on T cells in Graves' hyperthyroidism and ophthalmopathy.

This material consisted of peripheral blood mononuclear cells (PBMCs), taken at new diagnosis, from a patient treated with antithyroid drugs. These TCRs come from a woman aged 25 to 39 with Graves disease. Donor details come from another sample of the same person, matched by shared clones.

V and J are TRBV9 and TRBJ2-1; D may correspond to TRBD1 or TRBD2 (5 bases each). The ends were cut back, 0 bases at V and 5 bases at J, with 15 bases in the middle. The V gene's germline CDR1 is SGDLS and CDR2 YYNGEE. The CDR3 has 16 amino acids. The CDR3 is CASSVVGPRGHNEQFF. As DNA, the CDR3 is TGTGCCAGCAGCGTAGTCGGACCCCGGGGCCACAATGAGCAGTTCTTC.

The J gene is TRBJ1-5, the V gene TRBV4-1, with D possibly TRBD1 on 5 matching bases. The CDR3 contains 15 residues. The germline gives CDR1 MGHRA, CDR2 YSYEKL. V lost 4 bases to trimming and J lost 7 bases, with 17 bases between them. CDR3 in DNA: TGCGCCAGCAGCCCCGTCCGGGGGTCGGGACAGCCCCAGCATTTT. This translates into CASSPVRGSGQPQHF.

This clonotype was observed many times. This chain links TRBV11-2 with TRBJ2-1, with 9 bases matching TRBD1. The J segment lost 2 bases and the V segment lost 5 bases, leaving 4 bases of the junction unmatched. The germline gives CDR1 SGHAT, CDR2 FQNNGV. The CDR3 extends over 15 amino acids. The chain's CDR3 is CASSMGQGTYNEQFF. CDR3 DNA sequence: TGTGCCAGCAGCATGGGACAGGGCACCTACAATGAGCAGTTCTTC.

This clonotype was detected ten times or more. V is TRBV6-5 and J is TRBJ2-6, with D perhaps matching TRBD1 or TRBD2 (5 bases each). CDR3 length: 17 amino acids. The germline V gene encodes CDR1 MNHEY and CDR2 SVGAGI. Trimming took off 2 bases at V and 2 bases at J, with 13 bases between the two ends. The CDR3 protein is CASSYGGPGAGANVLTF. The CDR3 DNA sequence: TGTGCCAGCAGTTACGGGGGACCTGGGGCTGGGGCCAACGTCCTGACTTTC.

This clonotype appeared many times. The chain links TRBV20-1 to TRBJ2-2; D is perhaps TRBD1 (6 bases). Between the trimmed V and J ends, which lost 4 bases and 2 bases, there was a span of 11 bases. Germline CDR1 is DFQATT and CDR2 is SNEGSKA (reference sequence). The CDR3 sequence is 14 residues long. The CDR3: CSAKTGTNTGELFF. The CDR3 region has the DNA TGCAGTGCTAAGACCGGGACAAACACCGGGGAGCTGTTTTTT.

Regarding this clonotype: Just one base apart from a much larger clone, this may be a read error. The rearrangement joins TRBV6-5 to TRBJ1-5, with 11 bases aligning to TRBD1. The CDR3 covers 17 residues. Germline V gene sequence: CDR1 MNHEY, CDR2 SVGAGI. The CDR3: CAGSYGRGQGEYQPQHF. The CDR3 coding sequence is TGTGCCGGCAGTTACGGACGGGGACAGGGGGAGTATCAGCCCCAGCATTTT.

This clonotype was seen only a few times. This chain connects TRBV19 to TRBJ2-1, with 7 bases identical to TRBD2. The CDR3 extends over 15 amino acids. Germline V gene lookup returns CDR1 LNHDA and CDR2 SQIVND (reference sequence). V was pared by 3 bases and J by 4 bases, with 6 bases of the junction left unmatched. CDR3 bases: TGTGCCAGTAGTATTGGGAGCGGGGAATACAATGAGCAGTTCTTC. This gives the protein CASSIGSGEYNEQFF. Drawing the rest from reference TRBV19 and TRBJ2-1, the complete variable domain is DGGITQSPKYLFRKEGQNVTLSCEQNLNHDAMYWYRQDPGQGLRLIYYSQIVNDFQKGDIAEGYSVSREKKESFPLTVTSAQKNPTAFYLCASSIGSGEYNEQFFGPGTRLTVL.

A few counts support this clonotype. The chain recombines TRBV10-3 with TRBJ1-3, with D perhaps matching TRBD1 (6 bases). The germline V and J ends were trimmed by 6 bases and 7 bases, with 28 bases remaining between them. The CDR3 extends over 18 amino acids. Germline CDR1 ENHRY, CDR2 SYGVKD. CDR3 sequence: CAIRGARTAGYNGNTIYF. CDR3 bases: TGTGCCATCAGGGGGGCCAGGACAGCCGGATACAATGGGAACACCATATATTTT.

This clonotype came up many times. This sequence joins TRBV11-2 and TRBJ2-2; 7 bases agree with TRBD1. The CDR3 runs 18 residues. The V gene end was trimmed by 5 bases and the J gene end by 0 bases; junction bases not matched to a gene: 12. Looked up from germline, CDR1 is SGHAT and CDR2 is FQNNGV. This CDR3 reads CASSENSWDSPNTGELFF. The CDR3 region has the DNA TGTGCCAGCAGCGAAAATAGCTGGGACAGCCCGAACACCGGGGAGCTGTTTTTT. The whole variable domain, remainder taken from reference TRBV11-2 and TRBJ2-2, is EAGVAQSPRYKIIEKRQSVAFWCNPISGHATLYWYQQILGQGPKLLIQFQNNGVVDDSQLPKDRFSAERLKGVDSTLKIQPAKLEDSAVYLCASSENSWDSPNTGELFFGEGSRLTVL.

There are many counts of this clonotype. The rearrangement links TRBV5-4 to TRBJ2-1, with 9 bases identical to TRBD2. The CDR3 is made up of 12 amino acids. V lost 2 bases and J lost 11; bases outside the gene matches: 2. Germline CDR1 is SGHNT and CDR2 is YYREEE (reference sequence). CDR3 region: CASSFSSGKQFF. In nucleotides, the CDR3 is TGTGCCAGCAGCTTCTCTAGCGGGAAGCAGTTCTTC.

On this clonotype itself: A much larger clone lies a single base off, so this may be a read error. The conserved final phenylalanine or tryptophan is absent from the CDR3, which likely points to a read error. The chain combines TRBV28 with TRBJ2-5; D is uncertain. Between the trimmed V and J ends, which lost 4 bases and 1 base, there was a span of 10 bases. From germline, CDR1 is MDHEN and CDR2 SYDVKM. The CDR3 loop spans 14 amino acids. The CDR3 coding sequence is TGTGCCAGCAGTTCACTCGGATTCCAAGAGACCCAGTACCTC. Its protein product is CASSSLGFQETQYL.

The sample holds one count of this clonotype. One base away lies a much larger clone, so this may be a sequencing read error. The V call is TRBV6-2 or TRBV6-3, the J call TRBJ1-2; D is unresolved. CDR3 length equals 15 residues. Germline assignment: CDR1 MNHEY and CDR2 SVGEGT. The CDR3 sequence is CASSESLGDNYGYAF. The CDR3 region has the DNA TGTGCCAGCAGTGAATCATTGGGAGACAACTATGGCTACGCCTTC.

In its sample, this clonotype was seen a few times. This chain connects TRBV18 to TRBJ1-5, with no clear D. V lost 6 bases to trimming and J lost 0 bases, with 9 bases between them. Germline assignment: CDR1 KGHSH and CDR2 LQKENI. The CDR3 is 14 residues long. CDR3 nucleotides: TGTGCCAGCTCCCCGTCATTTAGCAATCAGCCCCAGCATTTT. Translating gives CASSPSFSNQPQHF.

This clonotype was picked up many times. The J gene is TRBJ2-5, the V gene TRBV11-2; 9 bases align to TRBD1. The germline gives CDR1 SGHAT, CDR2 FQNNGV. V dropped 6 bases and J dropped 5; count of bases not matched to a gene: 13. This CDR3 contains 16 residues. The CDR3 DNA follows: TGTGCCAGCAGTCAACTCACCGGGACAGGGATGGAGACCCAGTACTTC. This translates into CASSQLTGTGMETQYF.

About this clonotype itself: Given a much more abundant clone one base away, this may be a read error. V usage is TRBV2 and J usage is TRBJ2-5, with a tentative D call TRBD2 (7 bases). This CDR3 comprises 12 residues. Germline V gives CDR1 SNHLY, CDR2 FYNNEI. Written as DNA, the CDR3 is TGTGTTAAGGGGGGGTCCCAAGAGTCCCAGTACTTC. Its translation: CVKGGSQESQYF.

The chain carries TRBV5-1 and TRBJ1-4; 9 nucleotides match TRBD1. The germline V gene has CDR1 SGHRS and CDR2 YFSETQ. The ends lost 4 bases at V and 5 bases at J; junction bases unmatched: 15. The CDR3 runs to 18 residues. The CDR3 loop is CASSAEPGTGRFNEKLFF. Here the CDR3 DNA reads TGCGCCAGCAGCGCCGAACCCGGGACAGGGAGATTCAATGAAAAACTGTTTTTT.

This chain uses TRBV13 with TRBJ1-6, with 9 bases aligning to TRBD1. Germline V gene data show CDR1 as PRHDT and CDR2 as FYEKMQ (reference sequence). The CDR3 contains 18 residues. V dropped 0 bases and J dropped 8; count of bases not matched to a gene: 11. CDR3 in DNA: TGTGCCAGCAGCTTAGGCCGAAAAGGGGACAGGGTTGATTCACCCCTCCACTTT. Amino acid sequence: CASSLGRKGDRVDSPLHF.

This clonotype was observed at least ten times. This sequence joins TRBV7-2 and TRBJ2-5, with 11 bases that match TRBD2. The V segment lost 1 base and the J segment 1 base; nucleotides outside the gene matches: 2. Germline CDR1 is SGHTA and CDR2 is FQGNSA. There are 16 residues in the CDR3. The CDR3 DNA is TGTGCCAGCAGCTTAGGCCTAGCGGGAGGCCAAGAGACCCAGTACTTC. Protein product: CASSLGLAGGQETQYF.

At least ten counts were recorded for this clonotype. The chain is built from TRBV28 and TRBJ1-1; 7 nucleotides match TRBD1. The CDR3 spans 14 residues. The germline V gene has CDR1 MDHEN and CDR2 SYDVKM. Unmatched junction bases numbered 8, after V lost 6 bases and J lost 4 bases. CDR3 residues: CASRNTGVGTEAFF. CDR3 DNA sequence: TGTGCCAGCAGAAATACAGGGGTTGGCACTGAAGCTTTCTTT.

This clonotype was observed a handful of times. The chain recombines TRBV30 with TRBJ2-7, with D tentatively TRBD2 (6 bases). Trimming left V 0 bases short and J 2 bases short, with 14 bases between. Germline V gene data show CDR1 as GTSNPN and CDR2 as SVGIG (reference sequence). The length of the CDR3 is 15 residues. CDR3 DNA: TGTGCCTGGAGTGTACGTTGGCGCGGGGCCTACGAGCAGTACTTC. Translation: CAWSVRWRGAYEQYF.

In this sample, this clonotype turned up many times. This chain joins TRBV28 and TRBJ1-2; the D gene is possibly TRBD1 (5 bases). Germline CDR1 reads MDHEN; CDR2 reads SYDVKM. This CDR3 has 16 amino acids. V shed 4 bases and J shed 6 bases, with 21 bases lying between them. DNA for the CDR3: TGTGCCAGCAGTTCCATTACTCTAATACAGGTGGATGGCTACACCTTC. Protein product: CASSSITLIQVDGYTF.

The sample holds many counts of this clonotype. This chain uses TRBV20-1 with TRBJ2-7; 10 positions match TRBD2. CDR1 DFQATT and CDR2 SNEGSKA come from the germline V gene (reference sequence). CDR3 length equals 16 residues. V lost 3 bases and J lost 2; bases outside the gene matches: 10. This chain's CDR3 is CSASASGRAAAYEQYF. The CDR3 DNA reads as TGCAGTGCTAGCGCAAGCGGGAGGGCCGCAGCCTACGAGCAGTACTTC.

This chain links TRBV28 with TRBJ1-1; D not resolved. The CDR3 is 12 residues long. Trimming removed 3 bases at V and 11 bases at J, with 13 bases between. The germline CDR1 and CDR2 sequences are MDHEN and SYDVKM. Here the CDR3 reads CASSLGHFSAFF. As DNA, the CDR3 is TGTGCCAGCAGTTTGGGCCACTTCTCGGCTTTCTTT.